The present entry profiles one T cell receptor beta chain with its context. During its preparation, the TCRbeta library received unique molecular identifiers. TCRdb redid the calling of the PCR reads with MiXCR, one entry per CDR3 protein. The sample has a few hundred thousand distinct CDR3 sequences, approximately 42% seen once. The germline V gene has CDR1 KGHSH and CDR2 LQKENI. The CDR3 sequence is 13 residues long. Between the trimmed V and J ends, which lost 4 bases and 7 bases, there was a span of 10 bases. The sample comes from a study of T-cell reconstitution after alpha-beta-depleted transplantation in children.

Sequenced material: PBMCs, taken before TCRalphabeta/CD19-depleted stem cell transplant. The chain links TRBV18 to TRBJ2-2; D is possibly TRBD1 (5 bases). This clonotype originated in a girl aged 2 to 10 with aplastic anemia, due to receive a stem cell transplant. The CDR3 DNA reads as TGTGCCAGCTCACTGGACACGCACGGGGAGCTGTTTTTT. It codes for CASSLDTHGELFF. The full variable domain, rest sourced from reference TRBV18 and TRBJ2-2, is NAGVMQNPRHLVRRRGQEARLRCSPMKGHSHVYWYRQLPEEGLKFMVYLQKENIIDESGMPKERFSAEFPKEGPSILRIQQVVRGDSAAYFCASSLDTHGELFFGEGSRLTVL.